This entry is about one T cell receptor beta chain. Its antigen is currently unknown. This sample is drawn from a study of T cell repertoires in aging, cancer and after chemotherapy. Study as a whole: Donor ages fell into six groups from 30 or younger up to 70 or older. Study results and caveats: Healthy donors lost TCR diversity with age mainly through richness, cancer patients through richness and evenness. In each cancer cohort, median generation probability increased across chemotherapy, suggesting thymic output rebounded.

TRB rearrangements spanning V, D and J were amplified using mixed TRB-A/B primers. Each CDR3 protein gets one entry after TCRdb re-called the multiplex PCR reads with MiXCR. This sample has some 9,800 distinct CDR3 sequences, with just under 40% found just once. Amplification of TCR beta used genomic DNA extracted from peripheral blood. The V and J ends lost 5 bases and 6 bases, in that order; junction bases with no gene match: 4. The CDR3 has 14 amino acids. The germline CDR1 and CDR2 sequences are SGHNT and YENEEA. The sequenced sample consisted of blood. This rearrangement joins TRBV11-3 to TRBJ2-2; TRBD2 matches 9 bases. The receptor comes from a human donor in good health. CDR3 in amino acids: CASSPTSGAGELFF. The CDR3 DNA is TGTGCCAGCAGCCCGACTAGCGGCGCCGGGGAGCTGTTTTTT. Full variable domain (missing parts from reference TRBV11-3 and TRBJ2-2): EAGVVQSPRYKIIEKKQPVAFWCNPISGHNTLYWYLQNLGQGPELLIRYENEEAVDDSQLPKDRFSAERLKGVDSTLKIQPAELGDSAVYLCASSPTSGAGELFFGEGSRLTVL.